The sequence of this T cell receptor (beta chain) was determined in a study of CD8+CD57+ T cells in acquired aplastic anemia. Turning to the study itself: Sorted CD4+ and CD8+ cells yielded 2.5 to 3.5 ug of DNA on average.

Researchers used genomic DNA as the template to profile TCR beta VDJ and CDR3. TCRdb re-analysed the reads in MiXCR, keeping a single row per CDR3 protein. The sample has about 40,000 distinct CDR3 sequences; roughly three fifths are singletons. Overall study findings and caveats: A set of more than 25 CD8+ CDR3 sequences was shared between patients and controls, and these sequences appeared highly expressed in patients. Patients showed no significant difference from controls in CD8+ Simpson's diversity.

This CDR3 comprises 12 residues. Germline lookup yields CDR1 MNHNS and CDR2 SASEGT. V shed 5 bases and J 3 bases; nucleotides not matched to a gene: 1. For sequencing, patients were chosen who had shown expansion of CD8+CD57+ cells by flow cytometry. Severe acquired aplastic anemia was present in all patients. This clonotype occurred once. Its antigen is not known. The sample comprised sorted CD4+, CD8+, or CD8+CD57+ T cells (not recorded which) from PBMCs. This chain uses TRBV6-1 with TRBJ2-7; 7 nucleotides agree with TRBD1. The sequence was obtained from a human donor with aplastic anemia. Here the CDR3 reads CASSQGDYEQYF. CDR3 nucleotide sequence: TGTGCCAGCAGTCAGGGGGACTACGAGCAGTACTTC.